This T cell receptor (beta chain) was obtained from a study of blood T cell repertoires in COVID-19. Study at large: The samples span acute and convalescent COVID-19 from the United States, Italy and Spain.

In its sample, this clone was seen a few times. Assay: immunoSEQ multiplex PCR; the TCRdb copy retains only in-frame clones and omits some. This table holds around 140,000 clones, roughly 83% found once. Sequenced: peripheral blood. The sequence was collected from a man between 60 and 75 years old with acute or convalescent COVID-19.

The CDR3, as DNA: TGCGCCAGCAGCTTGGTGCTTGACGGGAAGGCCTACGAGCAGTACTTC. Translating it yields CASSLVLDGKAYEQYF. This chain uses TRBV5-1 with TRBJ2-7; D might be TRBD2 (5 bases). CDR1 and CDR2 (germline): SGHRS, YFSETQ. Trimming left V 0 bases short and J 2 bases short, with 15 bases between. This CDR3 spans 16 amino acids.